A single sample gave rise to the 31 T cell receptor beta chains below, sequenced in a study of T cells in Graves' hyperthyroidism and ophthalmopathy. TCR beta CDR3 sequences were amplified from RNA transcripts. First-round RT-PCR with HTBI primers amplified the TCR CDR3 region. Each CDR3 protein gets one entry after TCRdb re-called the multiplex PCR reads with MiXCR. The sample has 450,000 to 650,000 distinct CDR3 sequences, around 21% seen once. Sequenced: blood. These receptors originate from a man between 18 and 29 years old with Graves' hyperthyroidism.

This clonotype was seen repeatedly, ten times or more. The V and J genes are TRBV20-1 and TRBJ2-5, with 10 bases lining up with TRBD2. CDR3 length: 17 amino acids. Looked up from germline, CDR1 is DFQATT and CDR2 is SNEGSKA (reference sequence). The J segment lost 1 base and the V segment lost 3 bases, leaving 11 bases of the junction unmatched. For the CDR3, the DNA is TGCAGTGCTAGTATTCGGCTAGCGGGGGTCGGCCAAGAGACCCAGTACTTC. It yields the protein CSASIRLAGVGQETQYF.

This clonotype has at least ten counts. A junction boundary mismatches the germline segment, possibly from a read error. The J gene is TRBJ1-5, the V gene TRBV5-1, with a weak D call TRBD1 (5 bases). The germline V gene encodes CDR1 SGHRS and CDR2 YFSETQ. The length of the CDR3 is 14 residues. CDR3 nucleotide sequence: TGTGCCAGCAGTTTGGCAGGAGGGGATCAGCCCCAGCATTTT. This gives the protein CASSLAGGDQPQHF.

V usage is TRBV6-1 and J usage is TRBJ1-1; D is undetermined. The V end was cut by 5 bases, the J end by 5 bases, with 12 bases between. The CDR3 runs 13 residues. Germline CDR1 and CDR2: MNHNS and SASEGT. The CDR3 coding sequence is TGTGCCAGCAGTACACCCGGGGTGACTGAAGCTTTCTTT. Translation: CASSTPGVTEAFF.

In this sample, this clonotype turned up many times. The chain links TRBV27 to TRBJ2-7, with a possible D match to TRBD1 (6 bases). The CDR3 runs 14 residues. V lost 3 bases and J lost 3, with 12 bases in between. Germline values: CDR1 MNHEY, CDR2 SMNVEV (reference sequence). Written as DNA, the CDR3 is TGTGCCAGCAGTTTCCACGGACAGAACTACGAGCAGTACTTC. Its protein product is CASSFHGQNYEQYF.

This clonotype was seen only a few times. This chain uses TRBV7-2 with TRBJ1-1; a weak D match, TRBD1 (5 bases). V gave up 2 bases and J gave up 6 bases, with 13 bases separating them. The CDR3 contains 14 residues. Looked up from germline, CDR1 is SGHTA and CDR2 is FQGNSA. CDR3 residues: CASSLILRGPEAFF. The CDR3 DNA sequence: TGTGCCAGCAGCTTAATCCTACGGGGACCTGAAGCTTTCTTT.

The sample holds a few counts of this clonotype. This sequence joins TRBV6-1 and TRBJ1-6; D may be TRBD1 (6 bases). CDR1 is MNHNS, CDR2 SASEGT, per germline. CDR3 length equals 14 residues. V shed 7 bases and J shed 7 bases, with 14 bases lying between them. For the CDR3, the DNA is TGTGCCAGCACGGGGGGCATCAAGAATTCACCCCTCCACTTT. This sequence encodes CASTGGIKNSPLHF.

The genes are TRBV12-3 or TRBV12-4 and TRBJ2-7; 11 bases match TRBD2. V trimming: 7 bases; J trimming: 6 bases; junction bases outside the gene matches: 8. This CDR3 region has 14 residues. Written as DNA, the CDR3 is TGTGCCAGCACCGTACTAGCGGGAGCCCGCGAGCAGTACTTC. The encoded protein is CASTVLAGAREQYF.

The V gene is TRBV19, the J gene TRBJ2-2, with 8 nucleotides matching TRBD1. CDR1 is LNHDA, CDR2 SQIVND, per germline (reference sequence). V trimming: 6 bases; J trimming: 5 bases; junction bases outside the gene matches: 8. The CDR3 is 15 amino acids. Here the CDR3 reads CASRLLDRETGELFF. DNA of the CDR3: TGTGCCAGTAGGTTATTGGACAGGGAGACCGGGGAGCTGTTTTTT.

This chain's CDR3 is CASSRDGQMNTEAFF. The CDR3 nucleotides read TGCGCCAGCAGCCGCGACGGACAGATGAACACTGAAGCTTTCTTT. The chain uses TRBV5-1 and TRBJ1-1; a weak D match, TRBD1 (6 bases). Deletions cut 4 bases from V and 0 bases from J, with 13 bases between. The germline V gene encodes CDR1 SGHRS and CDR2 YFSETQ. CDR3 length: 15 amino acids.

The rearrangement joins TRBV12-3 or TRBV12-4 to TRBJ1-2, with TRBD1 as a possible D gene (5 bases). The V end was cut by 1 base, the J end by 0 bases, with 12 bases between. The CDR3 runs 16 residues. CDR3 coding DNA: TGTGCCAGCAGTTTAGGAGGGGCAGTAACTAACTATGGCTACACCTTC. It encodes CASSLGGAVTNYGYTF.

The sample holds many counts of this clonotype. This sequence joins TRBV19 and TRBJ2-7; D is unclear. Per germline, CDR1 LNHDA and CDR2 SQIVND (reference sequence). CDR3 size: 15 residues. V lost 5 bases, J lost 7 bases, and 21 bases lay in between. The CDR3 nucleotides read TGTGCCAGTAGTCCGCGAGTCGGAGCCCCCCGGGAGCAGTACTTC. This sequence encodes CASSPRVGAPREQYF.

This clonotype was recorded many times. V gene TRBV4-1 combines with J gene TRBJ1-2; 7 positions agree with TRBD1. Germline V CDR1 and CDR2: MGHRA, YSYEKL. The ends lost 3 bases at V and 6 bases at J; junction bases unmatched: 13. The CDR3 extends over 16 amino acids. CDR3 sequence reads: CASSHRTGPSGDGYTF. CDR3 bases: TGCGCCAGCAGCCATCGGACAGGCCCCTCCGGGGATGGCTACACCTTC.

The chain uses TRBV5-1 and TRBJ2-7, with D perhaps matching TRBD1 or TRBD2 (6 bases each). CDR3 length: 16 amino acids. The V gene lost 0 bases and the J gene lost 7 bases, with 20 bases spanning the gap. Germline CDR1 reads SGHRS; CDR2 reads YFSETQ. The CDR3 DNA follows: TGCGCCAGCAGCTTGGTGCCCCACAGGGAGGAATTGGAGCAGTACTTC. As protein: CASSLVPHREELEQYF.

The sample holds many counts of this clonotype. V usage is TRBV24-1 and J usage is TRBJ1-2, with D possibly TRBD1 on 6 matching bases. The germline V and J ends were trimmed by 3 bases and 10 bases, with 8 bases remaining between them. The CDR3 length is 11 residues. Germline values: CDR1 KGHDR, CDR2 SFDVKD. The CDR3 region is CATSDGGLYTF. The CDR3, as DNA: TGTGCCACCAGTGATGGGGGGCTCTACACCTTC.

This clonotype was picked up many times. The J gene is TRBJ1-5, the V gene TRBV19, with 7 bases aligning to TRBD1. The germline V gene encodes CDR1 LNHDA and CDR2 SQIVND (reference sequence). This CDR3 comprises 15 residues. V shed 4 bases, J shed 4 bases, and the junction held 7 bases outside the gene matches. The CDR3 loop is CASSTGTEPNQPQHF. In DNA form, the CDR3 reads TGTGCCAGTAGTACCGGGACAGAACCGAATCAGCCCCAGCATTTT.

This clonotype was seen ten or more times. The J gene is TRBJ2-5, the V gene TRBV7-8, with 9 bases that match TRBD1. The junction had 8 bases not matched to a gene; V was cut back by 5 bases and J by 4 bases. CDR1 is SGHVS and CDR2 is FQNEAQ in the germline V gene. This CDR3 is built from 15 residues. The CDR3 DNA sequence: TGTGCCAGCAGCCCACCGGGACAGGGACTAGAGACCCAGTACTTC. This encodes CASSPPGQGLETQYF.

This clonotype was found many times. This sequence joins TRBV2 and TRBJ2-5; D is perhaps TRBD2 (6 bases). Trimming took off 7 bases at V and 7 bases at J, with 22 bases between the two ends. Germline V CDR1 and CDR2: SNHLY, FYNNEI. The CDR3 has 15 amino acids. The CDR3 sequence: CASTLGPGQGGTQYF. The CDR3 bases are TGTGCCAGCACCCTGGGGCCCGGGCAGGGAGGGACCCAGTACTTC.

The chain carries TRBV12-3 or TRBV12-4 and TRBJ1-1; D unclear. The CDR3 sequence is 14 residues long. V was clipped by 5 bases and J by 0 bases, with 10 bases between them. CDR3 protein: CASSPRPLNTEAFF. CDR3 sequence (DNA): TGTGCCAGCAGTCCCCGGCCCTTGAACACTGAAGCTTTCTTT.

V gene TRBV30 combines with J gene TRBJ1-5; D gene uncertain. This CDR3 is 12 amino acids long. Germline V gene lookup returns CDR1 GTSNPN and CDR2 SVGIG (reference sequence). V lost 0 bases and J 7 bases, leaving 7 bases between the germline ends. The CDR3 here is CAWSVQGQPQHF. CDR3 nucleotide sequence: TGTGCCTGGAGTGTACAAGGGCAGCCCCAGCATTTT.

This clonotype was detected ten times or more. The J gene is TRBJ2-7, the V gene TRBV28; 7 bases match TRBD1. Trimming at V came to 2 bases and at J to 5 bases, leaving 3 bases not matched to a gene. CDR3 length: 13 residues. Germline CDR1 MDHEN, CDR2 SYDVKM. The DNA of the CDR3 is TGTGCCAGCAGTTTAAGGGGGCCCGACGAGCAGTACTTC. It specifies CASSLRGPDEQYF.

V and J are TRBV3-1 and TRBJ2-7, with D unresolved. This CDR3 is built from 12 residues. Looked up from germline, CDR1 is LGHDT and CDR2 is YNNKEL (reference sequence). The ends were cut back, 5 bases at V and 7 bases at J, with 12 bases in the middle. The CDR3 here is CASSALEREQYF. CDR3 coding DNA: TGTGCCAGCAGCGCTCTCGAAAGGGAGCAGTACTTC.

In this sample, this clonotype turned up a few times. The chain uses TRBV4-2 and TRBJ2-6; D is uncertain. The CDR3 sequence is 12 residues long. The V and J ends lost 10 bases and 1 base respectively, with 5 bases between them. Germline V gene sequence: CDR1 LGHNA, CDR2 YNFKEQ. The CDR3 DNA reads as TGTGCCACCCAGTCTGGGGCCAACGTCCTGACTTTC. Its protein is CATQSGANVLTF.

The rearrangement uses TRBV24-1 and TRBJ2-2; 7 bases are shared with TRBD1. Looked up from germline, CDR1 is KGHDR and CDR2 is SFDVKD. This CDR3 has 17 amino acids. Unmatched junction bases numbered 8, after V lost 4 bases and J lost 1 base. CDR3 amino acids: CATSDPPGQENTGELFF. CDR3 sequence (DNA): TGTGCCACCAGTGACCCACCCGGACAGGAGAACACCGGGGAGCTGTTTTTT.

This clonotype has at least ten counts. CDR3 sequence (DNA): TGTGCCTGGAGGGACAGGGGAGTTAGTCAGCCCCAGCATTTT. Residues: CAWRDRGVSQPQHF. The chain has TRBV30 and TRBJ1-5; 9 bases map to TRBD1. Losses at the gene ends were 3 bases for V and 6 bases for J; bases not matched to a gene: 6. Germline assignment: CDR1 GTSNPN and CDR2 SVGIG (reference sequence). This CDR3 spans 14 amino acids.

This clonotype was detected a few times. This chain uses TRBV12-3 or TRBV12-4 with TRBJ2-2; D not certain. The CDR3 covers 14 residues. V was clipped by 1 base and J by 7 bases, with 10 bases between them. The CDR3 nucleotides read TGTGCCAGCAGTTTAGGGGGTACCGGCGGGGAGCTGTTTTTT. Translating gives CASSLGGTGGELFF.

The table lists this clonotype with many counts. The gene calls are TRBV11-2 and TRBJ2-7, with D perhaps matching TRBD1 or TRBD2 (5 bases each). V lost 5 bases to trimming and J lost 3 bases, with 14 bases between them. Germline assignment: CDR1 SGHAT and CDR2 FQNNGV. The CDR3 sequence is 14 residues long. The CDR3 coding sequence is TGTGCCAGCAGCCGAGGGGCCCAGGACTACGAGCAGTACTTC. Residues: CASSRGAQDYEQYF.

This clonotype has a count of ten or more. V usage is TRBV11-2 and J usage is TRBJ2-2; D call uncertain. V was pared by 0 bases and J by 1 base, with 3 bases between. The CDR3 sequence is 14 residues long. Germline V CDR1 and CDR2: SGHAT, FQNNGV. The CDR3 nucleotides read TGTGCCAGCAGCTTAGAAATGAACACCGGGGAGCTGTTTTTT. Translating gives CASSLEMNTGELFF.

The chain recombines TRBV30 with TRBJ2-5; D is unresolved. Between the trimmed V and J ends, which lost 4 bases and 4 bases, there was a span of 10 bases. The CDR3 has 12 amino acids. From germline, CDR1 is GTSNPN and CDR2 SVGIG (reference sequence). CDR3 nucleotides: TGTGCCTGGACCTCCTGGCGAGAGACCCAGTACTTC. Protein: CAWTSWRETQYF. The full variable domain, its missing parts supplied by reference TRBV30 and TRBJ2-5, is SQTIHQWPATLVQPVGSPLSLECTVEGTSNPNLYWYRQAAGRGLQLLFYSVGIGQISSEVPQNLSASRPQDRQFILSSKKLLLSDSGFYLCAWTSWRETQYFGPGTRLLVL.

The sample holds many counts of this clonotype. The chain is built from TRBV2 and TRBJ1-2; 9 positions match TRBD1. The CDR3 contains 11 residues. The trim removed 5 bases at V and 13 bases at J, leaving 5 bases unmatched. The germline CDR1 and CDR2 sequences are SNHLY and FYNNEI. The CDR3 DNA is TGTGCCAGCAGTCGGGGACAGGGTGGCACCTTC. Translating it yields CASSRGQGGTF. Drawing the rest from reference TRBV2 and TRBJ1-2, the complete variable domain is EPEVTQTPSHQVTQMGQEVILRCVPISNHLYFYWYRQILGQKVEFLVSFYNNEISEKSEIFDDQFSVERPDGSNFTLKIRSTKLEDSAMYFCASSRGQGGTFGSGTRLTVV.

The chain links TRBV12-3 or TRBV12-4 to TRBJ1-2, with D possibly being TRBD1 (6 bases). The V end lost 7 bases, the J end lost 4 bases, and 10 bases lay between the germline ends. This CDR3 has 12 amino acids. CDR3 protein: CASKGGAYGYTF. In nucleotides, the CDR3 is TGTGCCAGCAAGGGGGGAGCCTATGGCTACACCTTC.

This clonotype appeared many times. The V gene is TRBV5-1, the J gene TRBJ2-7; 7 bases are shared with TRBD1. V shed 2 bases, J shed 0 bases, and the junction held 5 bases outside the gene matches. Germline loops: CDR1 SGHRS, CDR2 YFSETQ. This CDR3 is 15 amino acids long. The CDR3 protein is CASSLGQAFSYEQYF. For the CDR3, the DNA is TGCGCCAGCAGCTTAGGACAGGCTTTCTCCTACGAGCAGTACTTC. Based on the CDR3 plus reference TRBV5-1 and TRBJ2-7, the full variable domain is KAGVTQTPRYLIKTRGQQVTLSCSPISGHRSVSWYQQTPGQGLQFLFEYFSETQRNKGNFPGRFSGRQFSNSRSEMNVSTLELGDSALYLCASSLGQAFSYEQYFGPGTRLTVT.